The rows below give T cell receptor beta chains drawn from one sample of a study of T cell responses to AZD1222 COVID-19 vaccine. Assay: immunoSEQ multiplex PCR; the TCRdb copy retains only in-frame clones and omits some. Reported are around 140,000 clones; the ten largest clones contain 2.2%. Sequenced: peripheral blood. These receptors were collected from an adult in good health. Both conserved end residues are trimmed from each CDR3. A D gene is named only where the DNA matches it firmly.

v_call | d_call | cdr3_aa
TRBV27 | TRBD1 | ASSLQGAWSTEAF
TRBV4-1 | - | ASSRGYNSPLH
TRBV6-5 | - | ASTVHREGTEAF
TRBV2 | - | ASNRLDEQF
TRBV7-8 | TRBD1 | ASSPRDRSSYEQY
TRBV9 | TRBD1 | ASSVGDRESGNTIY
TRBV20-1 | - | SASYGFSGNTIY
TRBV24-1 | - | ATSVGGRETQY
TRBV30 | - | AWSVSIETQY
TRBV19 | TRBD1 | ASWGQGGYGYT
TRBV5-5 | TRBD1 | ASSRGTGSNSPLH
TRBV5-4 | TRBD2 | ASSAGRASGGRVYNEQF
TRBV27 | - | ASSFSRPGPVYEQY
TRBV3-1/TRBV3-2 | TRBD2 | ASSQDTSGGGPTDTQY
TRBV25-1 | - | ASSEGAGEADTQY
TRBV20-1 | - | SASRGTNQPQH
TRBV20-1 | - | SARDGSKQF
TRBV4-1 | - | ASSQDSARPAF
TRBV19 | - | ASSLGATLFYNEQF
TRBV10-3 | - | ATGGRTQVEQY
TRBV6-6 | - | ASSYEETQY
TRBV5-8 | - | ASEGFGGYNEQF
TRBV24-1 | TRBD1 | ATSESGQGGEQY
TRBV12-3/TRBV12-4 | - | ASSLVQDGYT
TRBV7-9 | TRBD1 | ASSLGTGFYNSPLH
TRBV11-3 | - | ASSLVAGSTEAF
TRBV6-1 | TRBD2 | ASSESSGASYEQY
TRBV7-9 | TRBD1 | ASSSMRAGTANEKLF
TRBV28 | - | ASSTTTYEQY
TRBV3-1/TRBV3-2 | TRBD1 | ASSQVGQGRNTIY
TRBV4-2 | - | ASSQDPGGGKGAFGEGYT
TRBV3-1/TRBV3-2 | TRBD2 | ASSQGSLAGVRETQY
TRBV12-3/TRBV12-4 | TRBD2 | ASSRTSGSQF
TRBV11-2 | TRBD1 | ASSRDRDGTQY
TRBV30 | - | AWSPESDSPLH
TRBV2 | - | ASSEMVGAF
TRBV30 | TRBD2 | AWSVRTSGGRQF
TRBV2 | TRBD1 | ASSAGTASNYGYT
TRBV7-9 | TRBD1 | ASSYPGQGSRETEAF
TRBV5-5 | - | ASSSFDGGYGYT
TRBV25-1 | TRBD1 | ASSEGQGAWEKLF
TRBV9 | - | ASSVGVRQGDTQY
TRBV5-6 | - | ASSLVGRDNSPLH
TRBV5-1 | TRBD2 | ASSSGTSGGRYNEQF
TRBV6-5 | - | ASRGQDSGQTQH
TRBV5-6 | - | ASSLAISQGYTGELF
TRBV28 | TRBD2 | ASSSLAGGLGADTQY
TRBV5-1 | TRBD2 | ASSLGGPAGGTTDTQY
TRBV9 | - | ASSVGGSTDTQY
TRBV5-1 | - | ASSLAAGDTEAF
TRBV27 | - | ASTLRGPEKLF
TRBV13 | - | ASSLGPVTYEQY
TRBV30 | - | AWTLGGTEAF
TRBV2 | - | ASSRARMTEAF
TRBV14 | - | ASSRGTGHGYT
TRBV30 | - | AWRDLFGYT
TRBV7-9 | - | ASNPTNTEAF
TRBV28 | - | ASSQGGQETQY
TRBV6-6 | - | ASSDNEKLF